Following are 21 T cell receptor beta chains from one sample sequenced in a study of PD-1 and CTLA-4 blockade in melanoma. Repertoires were generated with immunoSEQ multiplex PCR, while TCRdb's copy carries only in-frame clones and drops some. The sample has tens of thousands of clones; 88% are singletons. Sample: CD8+ T cells from peripheral blood, taken from a patient given anti-PD-1 treatment. The origin of the receptors is a human donor with melanoma.

The V and J genes are TRBV11-2 and TRBJ1-1; 9 positions agree with TRBD1. The CDR3 runs to 13 residues. V shed 5 bases, J shed 5 bases, and the junction held 3 bases outside the gene matches. Germline values: CDR1 SGHAT, CDR2 FQNNGV. The CDR3 is CASSLTGGTEAFF. The CDR3 nucleotides are TGTGCCAGCAGCCTGACAGGGGGTACTGAAGCTTTCTTT.

This sequence joins TRBV15 and TRBJ1-2; D ambiguous. CDR3 size: 14 residues. CDR1 and CDR2 from the germline V gene are LNHNV and YYDKDF (reference sequence). Trimming removed 0 bases at V and 2 bases at J, with 7 bases between. Here the CDR3 DNA reads TGTGCCACCAGCAGAGATCGTGGAAACTATGGCTACACCTTC. It yields the protein CATSRDRGNYGYTF.

The chain couples TRBV2 to TRBJ1-1; D may be TRBD1 (5 bases). Germline assignment: CDR1 SNHLY and CDR2 FYNNEI. The ends were cut back, 8 bases at V and 4 bases at J, with 14 bases in the middle. The CDR3 consists of 13 residues. CDR3 protein: CASQPRGGTEAFF. CDR3 DNA sequence: TGTGCCAGCCAACCCCGGGGGGGCACTGAAGCTTTCTTT.

This clone was recorded once. The chain uses TRBV30 and TRBJ1-1, with D perhaps TRBD1 (6 bases). Looked up from germline, CDR1 is GTSNPN and CDR2 is SVGIG (reference sequence). V gave up 0 bases and J gave up 1 base, with 12 bases separating them. This CDR3 has 15 amino acids. CDR3 in amino acids: CAWSVGGRQNTEAFF. CDR3 DNA sequence: TGTGCCTGGAGTGTAGGGGGACGGCAGAACACTGAAGCTTTCTTT.

This clone was detected a few times. This chain links TRBV6-5 with TRBJ2-7; D not certain. V lost 2 bases to trimming and J lost 6 bases, with 2 bases between them. Germline V gene data show CDR1 as MNHEY and CDR2 as SVGAGI. CDR3 length: 10 amino acids. The CDR3 bases are TGTGCCAGCAGTTACCCCGAGCAGTACTTC. It is translated as CASSYPEQYF.

The V and J genes are TRBV6-2 or TRBV6-3 and TRBJ1-1, with 7 bases lining up with TRBD1. The germline V gene has CDR1 MNHEY and CDR2 SVGEGT. Losses at the gene ends were 0 bases for V and 1 base for J; bases not matched to a gene: 5. The CDR3 extends over 16 amino acids. CDR3 amino acids: CASSYSMQGGNTEAFF. The CDR3 region has the DNA TGTGCCAGCAGTTACTCGATGCAGGGGGGGAACACTGAAGCTTTCTTT.

V gene TRBV14 combines with J gene TRBJ2-7; maybe TRBD1 (5 bases). This CDR3 comprises 15 residues. V lost 0 bases to trimming and J lost 2 bases, with 11 bases between them. Germline CDR1 reads SGHDN; CDR2 reads FVKESK. DNA for the CDR3: TGTGCCAGCAGCCAAGAAGGACACAACCCCTACGAGCAGTACTTC. Encoded protein: CASSQEGHNPYEQYF.

The chain combines TRBV2 with TRBJ1-3; no clear D. Trimming took off 8 bases at V and 4 bases at J, with 6 bases between the two ends. The CDR3 is 11 amino acids. CDR1 and CDR2 from the germline V gene are SNHLY and FYNNEI. The CDR3 loop is CASGRGNTIYF. The CDR3 DNA follows: TGTGCCAGCGGGCGAGGAAACACCATATATTTT.

A single count supports this clone. The V and J genes are TRBV5-8 and TRBJ1-5; D is ambiguous. This CDR3 has 13 amino acids. Germline V gene data show CDR1 as SGHTS and CDR2 as YDEGEE. The V end lost 4 bases, the J end lost 0 bases, and 5 bases lay between the germline ends. The CDR3 loop is CASSPYSNQPQHF. CDR3 nucleotide sequence: TGTGCCAGCAGCCCGTATAGCAATCAGCCCCAGCATTTT.

The chain carries TRBV9 and TRBJ2-1, with D tentatively TRBD1 or TRBD2 (5 bases each). Germline V lookup: CDR1 SGDLS, CDR2 YYNGEE. Trimming took 4 bases from V and 8 from J, leaving 19 bases between them. The CDR3 runs to 15 residues. The CDR3 nucleotides read TGTGCCAGCAGCCCCCGGGACCCGCCTTCGGATGAGCAGTTCTTC. It encodes CASSPRDPPSDEQFF.

This chain joins TRBV15 and TRBJ1-2; D uncertain. CDR3 length: 15 residues. Between the trimmed V and J ends, which lost 4 bases and 8 bases, there was a span of 20 bases. Germline CDR1 reads LNHNV; CDR2 reads YYDKDF (reference sequence). CDR3 nucleotide sequence: TGTGCCACCAGCACCCTGGGAGGCCTTCCTTGGGGCTACACCTTC. Encoded protein: CATSTLGGLPWGYTF.

The CDR3 DNA reads TGTGCCACCAGCAGAGTACAGGAGTTCGACGAGCAGTACTTC. Amino acids: CATSRVQEFDEQYF. V gene TRBV15 combines with J gene TRBJ2-7; D perhaps matches TRBD1 (5 bases). Germline V lookup: CDR1 LNHNV, CDR2 YYDKDF (reference sequence). This CDR3 region has 14 residues. Deletions cut 1 base from V and 5 bases from J, with 12 bases between.

The chain carries TRBV7-9 and TRBJ1-1; TRBD1 aligns across 10 bases. From germline, CDR1 is SEHNR and CDR2 FQNEAQ (reference sequence). CDR3 length: 14 amino acids. V gave up 5 bases and J gave up 4 bases; unmatched junction bases: 4. The CDR3: CASSHRQGATEAFF. The CDR3 region has the DNA TGTGCCAGCAGCCATCGACAGGGGGCCACTGAAGCTTTCTTT.

The chain recombines TRBV30 with TRBJ2-7; TRBD1 aligns across 7 bases. The ends lost 2 bases at V and 0 bases at J; junction bases unmatched: 4. Germline V gives CDR1 GTSNPN, CDR2 SVGIG (reference sequence). The CDR3 extends over 14 amino acids. CDR3 sequence (DNA): TGTGCCTGGAGTTACAGGGGCCTCTCCTACGAGCAGTACTTC. Protein product: CAWSYRGLSYEQYF.

This chain connects TRBV4-1 to TRBJ2-1; no clear D. Trimming removed 1 base from V and 10 bases from J, with 8 bases in between. The CDR3 is made up of 12 amino acids. The germline V gene has CDR1 MGHRA and CDR2 YSYEKL. CDR3 protein: CASSQVLTEQFF. The DNA of the CDR3 is TGCGCCAGCAGCCAAGTTCTCACCGAGCAGTTCTTC.

The CDR3 reads CASSEGGKEYNSPLHF. The CDR3 nucleotides read TGTGCCAGCAGTGAGGGCGGGAAGGAGTATAATTCACCCCTCCACTTT. The chain recombines TRBV9 with TRBJ1-6, with no clear D. The germline V gene encodes CDR1 SGDLS and CDR2 YYNGEE. The CDR3 is 16 residues long. V lost 5 bases to trimming and J lost 4 bases, with 16 bases between them.

The table lists this clone with a few counts. The rearrangement uses TRBV12-3 or TRBV12-4 and TRBJ1-1, with D perhaps matching TRBD1 (6 bases). The CDR3 sequence is 13 residues long. Trimming removed 6 bases from V and 5 bases from J, with 13 bases in between. CDR3 region: CASSSSGVTEAFF. The CDR3 nucleotides read TGTGCCAGCAGCTCCTCAGGGGTAACTGAAGCTTTCTTT.

V usage is TRBV12-3 or TRBV12-4 and J usage is TRBJ2-7, with TRBD1 matching over 7 bases. The CDR3 contains 13 residues. Trimming took 3 bases from V and 2 from J; bases not matched to a gene: 1. The CDR3, as DNA: TGTGCCAGCAGTTTTCAGGGGGCCTACGAGCAGTACTTC. Its translation: CASSFQGAYEQYF.

V is TRBV5-4 and J is TRBJ2-3; the match to TRBD2 covers 11 bases. Trimming took 2 bases from V and 4 from J; bases not matched to a gene: 3. Germline V gene sequence: CDR1 SGHNT, CDR2 YYREEE (reference sequence). The CDR3 covers 15 residues. In nucleotides, the CDR3 is TGTGCCAGCAGCTTTAGCGGGGGGGCTGCAGATACGCAGTATTTT. It codes for CASSFSGGAADTQYF.

This chain connects TRBV11-3 to TRBJ1-2; possibly TRBD1 for D (6 bases). Germline CDR1 reads SGHNT; CDR2 reads YENEEA. This CDR3 comprises 13 residues. V was pared by 4 bases and J by 6 bases, with 12 bases between. The CDR3 region has the DNA TGTGCCAGCAGCTCCAGGGGTGACGATGGCTACACCTTC. Protein product: CASSSRGDDGYTF.

The chain joins TRBV20-1 to TRBJ1-1, with TRBD1 identical over 7 bases. The CDR3 length is 16 residues. The junction had 14 bases not matched to a gene; V was cut back by 3 bases and J by 4 bases. Germline CDR1 is DFQATT and CDR2 is SNEGSKA (reference sequence). This CDR3 reads CSASPPDREGGTEAFF. CDR3 nucleotide sequence: TGCAGTGCTAGTCCCCCCGACAGGGAGGGAGGCACTGAAGCTTTCTTT.